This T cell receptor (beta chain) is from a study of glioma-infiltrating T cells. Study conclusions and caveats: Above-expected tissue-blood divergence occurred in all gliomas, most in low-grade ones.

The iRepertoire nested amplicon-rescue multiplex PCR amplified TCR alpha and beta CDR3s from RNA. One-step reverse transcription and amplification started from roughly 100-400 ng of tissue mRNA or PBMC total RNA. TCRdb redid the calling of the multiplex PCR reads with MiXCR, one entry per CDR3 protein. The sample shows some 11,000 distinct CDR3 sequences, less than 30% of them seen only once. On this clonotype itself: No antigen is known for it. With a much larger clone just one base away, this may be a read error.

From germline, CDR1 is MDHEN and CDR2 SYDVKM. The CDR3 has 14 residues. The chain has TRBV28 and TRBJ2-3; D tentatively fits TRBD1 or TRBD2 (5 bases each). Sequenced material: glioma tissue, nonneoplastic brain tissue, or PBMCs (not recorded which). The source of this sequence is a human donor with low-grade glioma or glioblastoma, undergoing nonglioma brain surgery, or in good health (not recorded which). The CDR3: CASNLVGVQDTQYF. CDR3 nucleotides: TGTGCCAGCAATTTAGTGGGGGTCCAAGATACGCAGTATTTT.